Below, 6 T cell receptor beta chains from the same sample are listed, as sequenced in a study of OX40 agonist ivuxolimab in advanced cancers. The method was immunoSEQ multiplex PCR; TCRdb's version includes in-frame clones alone and lacks a portion of them. The sample lists 67,000 or so clones, around 90% occurring once. Sequences were derived from CD4+ or CD8+ T cells sorted from blood, sampled in a trial of the OX40 agonist ivuxolimab. The receptors shown here come from an adult with an advanced solid tumor such as melanoma, head and neck, liver or kidney cancer.

The V gene is TRBV6-6, the J gene TRBJ1-1, with D possibly TRBD1 on 5 matching bases. The CDR3 is 13 amino acids. Germline values: CDR1 MNHNY, CDR2 SVGAGI (reference sequence). V was cut by 5 bases and J by 1 base, with 8 bases left in between. The CDR3 DNA reads as TGTGCCAGCAGTCGACAGAAGAACACTGAAGCTTTCTTT. The encoded protein is CASSRQKNTEAFF.

This clone was seen more than once but under ten times. The chain recombines TRBV4-1 with TRBJ2-1; possibly TRBD1 for D (5 bases). Trimming removed 1 base from V and 6 bases from J, with 13 bases in between. This CDR3 is 15 amino acids long. Germline CDR1 reads MGHRA; CDR2 reads YSYEKL. The CDR3 sequence: CASSQVEAGLNEQFF. In nucleotides, the CDR3 is TGCGCCAGCAGCCAAGTAGAAGCAGGGCTCAATGAGCAGTTCTTC.

This clone was observed a handful of times. The rearrangement uses TRBV19 and TRBJ2-5; D possibly matches TRBD1 or TRBD2 (6 bases each). Trimming took off 7 bases at V and 4 bases at J, with 10 bases between the two ends. This CDR3 has 12 residues. Per the germline V gene, CDR1 is LNHDA and CDR2 is SQIVND (reference sequence). The CDR3 sequence is CASKGGGETQYF. The CDR3 bases are TGTGCCAGTAAAGGGGGAGGAGAGACCCAGTACTTC.

Concerning this clone itself: Mismatch with germline at one junction end may stem from a read error. J is TRBJ2-2 and V is TRBV7-7; D is perhaps TRBD1 (6 bases). This CDR3 contains 16 residues. CDR1 and CDR2 (germline): SSHAT, FNYEAQ (reference sequence). The chain's CDR3 is CASSLDGRGATGELFF. In DNA form, the CDR3 reads TGTGCTAGCAGCTTAGATGGCAGGGGCGCCACCGGGGAGCTGTTTTTT.

The chain is built from TRBV7-9 and TRBJ2-5; 8 nucleotides line up with TRBD1. The V gene end was trimmed by 5 bases and the J gene end by 5 bases; junction bases not matched to a gene: 10. The germline V gene has CDR1 SEHNR and CDR2 FQNEAQ (reference sequence). CDR3 length equals 15 residues. The CDR3 protein is CASSGQGLVGETQYF. CDR3 DNA: TGTGCCAGCAGCGGACAGGGTCTGGTCGGTGAGACCCAGTACTTC. Variable domain in full (rest from reference TRBV7-9 and TRBJ2-5): DTGVSQNPRHKITKRGQNVTFRCDPISEHNRLYWYRQTLGQGPEFLTYFQNEAQLEKSRLLSDRFSAERPKGSFSTLEIQRTEQGDSAMYLCASSGQGLVGETQYFGPGTRLLVL.

The CDR3 DNA is TGTGCCAGCTCACCCCGCCGACTAGCGGGTAGCACAGATACGCAGTATTTT. Encoded protein: CASSPRRLAGSTDTQYF. The chain links TRBV18 to TRBJ2-3; 10 nucleotides agree with TRBD2. The CDR3 contains 17 residues. Germline V gives CDR1 KGHSH, CDR2 LQKENI. V trimming: 3 bases; J trimming: 0 bases; junction bases outside the gene matches: 6. Looking up the rest from reference TRBV18 and TRBJ2-3 gives the full variable domain: NAGVMQNPRHLVRRRGQEARLRCSPMKGHSHVYWYRQLPEEGLKFMVYLQKENIIDESGMPKERFSAEFPKEGPSILRIQQVVRGDSAAYFCASSPRRLAGSTDTQYFGPGTRLTVL.